The rows below give T cell receptor beta chains drawn from one sample of a study of cytomegalovirus exposure and HLA in healthy donors. The data were produced by immunoSEQ multiplex PCR, yet TCRdb's version contains in-frame clones alone and is incomplete. Here the sample spans approximately 150,000 clones, about four fifths being singletons. Sequencing input: PBMCs. The receptors derive from a woman aged 40 to 50 in good health and CMV-seropositive. CDR3s leave out the opening cysteine and the closing phenylalanine or tryptophan.

v_call,j_call,cdr3_aa
TRBV19,TRBJ2-7,ASSKDRWSSYEQY
TRBV6-5,TRBJ2-7,ASSPRTSVSYEQY
TRBV5-6,TRBJ2-5,ASSLLVTQETQY
TRBV19,TRBJ2-1,ASSMFGTGNGNEQF
TRBV6-6,TRBJ2-7,ASSFGQGSYEQY
TRBV7-8,TRBJ2-3,ASSFSGTSGSTDTQY
TRBV27,TRBJ2-7,ASSRSGGSYEQY
TRBV6-5,TRBJ2-5,ASSYSAEGTQETQY
TRBV7-9,TRBJ1-1,SSSYHRGTGVNTEAF
TRBV23-1,TRBJ2-7,ASKILRGPLGPEQY
TRBV28,TRBJ1-2,ASSLSGDRGRDGYT
TRBV4-2,TRBJ2-3,ASSQDSSGRATDTQY
TRBV18,TRBJ2-2,ASSRRTPSAGGHTGELF
TRBV11-2,TRBJ2-4,ASSEEEGERNIQY
TRBV6-5,TRBJ2-5,ASKQAELETQY
TRBV4-2,TRBJ2-5,ASSPGSGGIETQY
TRBV29-1,TRBJ2-1,SVEEGGSSSYNEQF
TRBV14,TRBJ1-1,ASSRDRNTEAF
TRBV30,TRBJ2-7,AWSPPAGSRQY
TRBV10-1,TRBJ2-3,ASSGPGQGGPDTQY